Shown below are 27 T cell receptor beta chains from a single sample sequenced in a study of cytomegalovirus exposure and HLA in healthy donors. Researchers ran the PCR with 60 Vbeta and 13 Jbeta primers. Clones were read by immunoSEQ multiplex PCR, and TCRdb kept only the in-frame ones, dropping some. The top ten clones hold around 6.9% of a sample with under 130,000 clones, 65% to 90% of them seen once. The material sequenced was PBMCs. These receptors all come from a man aged 25-45 years in good health and CMV-seropositive.

V usage is TRBV7-9 and J usage is TRBJ1-2; TRBD1 matches at 7 bases. Trimming cost V 5 bases and J 3 bases; bases outside gene matches: 6. There are 14 residues in the CDR3. Germline CDR1 and CDR2: SEHNR and FQNEAQ (reference sequence). The CDR3, as DNA: TGTGCCAGCAGCCCGCAGGGGGAGGACTATGGCTACACCTTC. It translates to CASSPQGEDYGYTF.

This chain uses TRBV27 with TRBJ1-4; 9 bases match TRBD1. The germline CDR1 and CDR2 sequences are MNHEY and SMNVEV (reference sequence). The length of the CDR3 is 15 residues. J lost 5 bases, V lost 6 bases, and 7 bases had no gene match. This CDR3 is CASRGGTGRNEKLFF. The CDR3 nucleotides are TGTGCCAGCAGGGGGGGGACAGGGCGGAATGAAAAACTGTTTTTT.

The chain uses TRBV5-1 and TRBJ2-3, with D maybe TRBD1 (8 bases). The CDR3 contains 16 residues. Germline CDR1 reads SGHRS; CDR2 reads YFSETQ. V was cut by 4 bases and J by 6 bases, with 21 bases left in between. The CDR3 reads CASSGGGTGAVDTQYF. Here the CDR3 DNA reads TGCGCCAGCAGCGGGGGGGGGACAGGTGCCGTGGATACGCAGTATTTT.

The chain recombines TRBV5-6 with TRBJ1-1; the D is unclear. There are 13 residues in the CDR3. Per the germline V gene, CDR1 is SGHDT and CDR2 is YYEEEE. V dropped 1 base and J dropped 1 base, with 5 bases sitting between them. This chain's CDR3 is CASSLTENTEAFF. The DNA for the CDR3 is TGTGCCAGCAGCTTGACAGAGAACACTGAAGCTTTCTTT.

The rearrangement links TRBV28 to TRBJ2-7, with a possible D match to TRBD1 (7 bases). The V gene lost 8 bases and the J gene lost 2 bases, with 16 bases spanning the gap. The length of the CDR3 is 14 residues. Germline CDR1 reads MDHEN; CDR2 reads SYDVKM. The chain's CDR3 is CASPPTGRPYEQYF. Here the CDR3 DNA reads TGTGCCAGCCCCCCGACAGGGAGGCCCTACGAGCAGTACTTC.

This rearrangement joins TRBV18 to TRBJ2-5; 7 nucleotides align to TRBD1. Per germline, CDR1 KGHSH and CDR2 LQKENI. The V segment lost 2 bases and the J segment 5 bases; nucleotides outside the gene matches: 8. The CDR3 runs to 15 residues. CDR3: CASSPTGAIPETQYF. DNA of the CDR3: TGTGCCAGCTCACCAACAGGGGCCATCCCGGAGACCCAGTACTTC. The whole variable domain, remainder taken from reference TRBV18 and TRBJ2-5, is NAGVMQNPRHLVRRRGQEARLRCSPMKGHSHVYWYRQLPEEGLKFMVYLQKENIIDESGMPKERFSAEFPKEGPSILRIQQVVRGDSAAYFCASSPTGAIPETQYFGPGTRLLVL.

The rearrangement uses TRBV10-3 and TRBJ2-3; D may be TRBD2 (7 bases). Trimming removed 3 bases from V and 2 bases from J, with 15 bases in between. This CDR3 is built from 16 residues. Germline V gene lookup returns CDR1 ENHRY and CDR2 SYGVKD. The CDR3 nucleotides read TGTGCCATCAGTGAAAGAGGGGGGGGAGACACAGATACGCAGTATTTT. This sequence encodes CAISERGGGDTDTQYF.

The chain uses TRBV18 and TRBJ1-1, with D unclear. Germline CDR1 KGHSH, CDR2 LQKENI. V gave up 8 bases and J gave up 0 bases, with 13 bases separating them. The CDR3 length is 14 residues. CDR3 coding DNA: TGTGCCAGCGCCGGCGGATCTATGAACACTGAAGCTTTCTTT. It encodes CASAGGSMNTEAFF.

This sequence joins TRBV6-4 and TRBJ1-2; 7 nucleotides line up with TRBD1. Germline trimming cut 4 bases from V and 8 bases from J; bases unmatched to any gene: 10. Germline CDR1 reads MRHNA; CDR2 reads SNTAGT. The CDR3 runs 14 residues. The chain's CDR3 is CASSVEQGGSGYTF. The DNA of the CDR3 is TGTGCCAGCAGTGTAGAGCAGGGGGGCTCCGGCTACACCTTC.

The chain joins TRBV10-3 to TRBJ2-7; weak D call: TRBD1 (5 bases). Germline CDR1 and CDR2: ENHRY and SYGVKD. There are 16 residues in the CDR3. V lost 0 bases, J lost 0 bases, and 12 bases lay in between. CDR3: CAISESVRASSYEQYF. The CDR3 DNA reads TGTGCCATCAGTGAGTCCGTCAGGGCGAGCTCCTACGAGCAGTACTTC.

The chain employs TRBV4-1 and TRBJ1-1, with a possible D match to TRBD1 (6 bases). Looked up from germline, CDR1 is MGHRA and CDR2 is YSYEKL. Deletions cut 1 base from V and 1 base from J, with 16 bases between. CDR3 length: 17 residues. The CDR3: CASSQGFGNRANTEAFF. CDR3 DNA sequence: TGCGCCAGCAGCCAAGGATTCGGAAACAGGGCGAACACTGAAGCTTTCTTT.

The gene calls are TRBV6-4 and TRBJ1-1; D gene uncertain. The CDR3 consists of 12 residues. The germline gives CDR1 MRHNA, CDR2 SNTAGT. The V end was cut by 6 bases, the J end by 6 bases, with 11 bases between. CDR3 in DNA: TGTGCCAGCAGCCCGGGTGGAGCTGAAGCTTTCTTT. As protein: CASSPGGAEAFF.

J is TRBJ2-3 and V is TRBV6-5; TRBD1 agrees at 8 bases. From germline, CDR1 is MNHEY and CDR2 SVGAGI. The junction had 5 bases not matched to a gene; V was cut back by 5 bases and J by 1 base. The CDR3 spans 15 residues. Here the CDR3 reads CASSPGQVGTDTQYF. CDR3 DNA sequence: TGTGCCAGCAGTCCGGGACAGGTGGGCACAGATACGCAGTATTTT.

The V call is TRBV6-1, the J call TRBJ2-4; 8 nucleotides line up with TRBD1. Trimming cost V 1 base and J 2 bases; bases outside gene matches: 16. This CDR3 is built from 20 residues. CDR1 and CDR2 (germline): MNHNS, SASEGT. The CDR3 nucleotides read TGTGCCAGCAGTGAAGAGGGGCAGGGGGCTTTTATGGTGTCCAAAAACATTCAGTACTTC. Amino acids: CASSEEGQGAFMVSKNIQYF.

The gene calls are TRBV30 and TRBJ2-5; TRBD2 aligns across 10 bases. With 8 bases clipped from V and 4 bases from J, the junction kept 13 bases outside the gene matches. This CDR3 contains 15 residues. Germline-derived CDR1 and CDR2 are GTSNPN and SVGIG (reference sequence). The CDR3 nucleotides are TGTGCCGGGGGGGAGAGCGGGGGGGCCGTAGAGACCCAGTACTTC. Its translation is CAGGESGGAVETQYF.

The chain joins TRBV5-1 to TRBJ2-5; 8 nucleotides align to TRBD1. Looked up from germline, CDR1 is SGHRS and CDR2 is YFSETQ. This CDR3 comprises 12 residues. Losses at the gene ends were 7 bases for V and 3 bases for J; bases not matched to a gene: 2. The CDR3 reads CASLDREETQYF. The CDR3 nucleotides are TGCGCCAGCTTGGACAGGGAAGAGACCCAGTACTTC.

The chain recombines TRBV29-1 with TRBJ1-2; D might be TRBD1 (5 bases). Germline values: CDR1 SQVTM, CDR2 ANQGSEA. The V and J ends lost 6 bases and 0 bases respectively, with 14 bases between them. The CDR3 extends over 14 amino acids. The CDR3 DNA is TGCAGCGTGGTCGCTCGGGGGTCTAACTATGGCTACACCTTC. This gives the protein CSVVARGSNYGYTF.

J is TRBJ2-2 and V is TRBV5-4; TRBD1 is a possible D gene (5 bases). Germline assignment: CDR1 SGHNT and CDR2 YYREEE (reference sequence). Trimming shortened V by 0 bases and J by 0 bases, and 9 bases separated the two germline ends. This CDR3 contains 16 residues. CDR3 DNA sequence: TGTGCCAGCAGCTTGGCAAAGACAGCGAACACCGGGGAGCTGTTTTTT. Its protein product is CASSLAKTANTGELFF. Drawing the rest from reference TRBV5-4 and TRBJ2-2, the complete variable domain is ETGVTQSPTHLIKTRGQQVTLRCSSQSGHNTVSWYQQALGQGPQFIFQYYREEENGRGNFPPRFSGLQFPNYSSELNVNALELDDSALYLCASSLAKTANTGELFFGEGSRLTVL.

The V call is TRBV29-1, the J call TRBJ1-3; unclear D gene. CDR3 length: 13 residues. The germline CDR1 and CDR2 sequences are SQVTM and ANQGSEA. The V gene lost 6 bases and the J gene lost 0 bases, with 9 bases spanning the gap. The CDR3 loop is CSVLEPSGNTIYF. CDR3 nucleotides: TGCAGCGTGCTAGAGCCCTCTGGAAACACCATATATTTT. Full variable domain (remainder filled in from reference TRBV29-1 and TRBJ1-3): SAVISQKPSRDICQRGTSLTIQCQVDSQVTMMFWYRQQPGQSLTLIATANQGSEATYESGFVIDKFPISRPNLTFSTLTVSNMSPEDSSIYLCSVLEPSGNTIYFGEGSWLTVV.

This clone has a handful of counts. The chain has TRBV27 and TRBJ1-1; D might be TRBD1 (6 bases). Germline assignment: CDR1 MNHEY and CDR2 SMNVEV (reference sequence). There are 13 residues in the CDR3. Trimming removed 7 bases from V and 4 bases from J, with 13 bases in between. CDR3 region: CASNMRGSTEAFF. In DNA form, the CDR3 reads TGTGCCAGCAACATGAGGGGGAGCACTGAAGCTTTCTTT.

The chain employs TRBV5-1 and TRBJ1-3; D unresolved. Germline values: CDR1 SGHRS, CDR2 YFSETQ. This CDR3 contains 15 residues. The ends were cut back, 5 bases at V and 1 base at J, with 13 bases in the middle. DNA for the CDR3: TGCGCCAGCAGTTCCGGTCCTTATTCTGGAAACACCATATATTTT. As protein: CASSSGPYSGNTIYF. The complete variable domain, with remaining parts taken from reference TRBV5-1 and TRBJ1-3, reads KAGVTQTPRYLIKTRGQQVTLSCSPISGHRSVSWYQQTPGQGLQFLFEYFSETQRNKGNFPGRFSGRQFSNSRSEMNVSTLELGDSALYLCASSSGPYSGNTIYFGEGSWLTVV.

The rearrangement uses TRBV29-1 and TRBJ1-1; D call uncertain. V was shortened by 3 bases and J by 5 bases, with 10 bases between the two germline ends. The germline V gene has CDR1 SQVTM and CDR2 ANQGSEA. CDR3 length equals 12 residues. The CDR3 DNA is TGCAGCGTTGATACAGCCGGAACTGAAGCTTTCTTT. It encodes CSVDTAGTEAFF.

The J gene is TRBJ1-2, the V gene TRBV5-6; D is possibly TRBD1 (5 bases). V was shortened by 0 bases and J by 4 bases, with 10 bases between the two germline ends. Looked up from germline, CDR1 is SGHDT and CDR2 is YYEEEE. The CDR3 has 14 residues. The CDR3 DNA reads TGTGCCAGCAGCTTGGGACAGAGAGGCTATGGCTACACCTTC. This sequence encodes CASSLGQRGYGYTF.

The gene calls are TRBV4-3 and TRBJ2-3, with 9 bases identical to TRBD2. V was clipped by 4 bases and J by 5 bases; unmatched bases: 10. Germline V lookup: CDR1 LGHNA, CDR2 YSLEER. The CDR3 spans 16 residues. The CDR3 region is CASSPYGGGAVDTQYF. The CDR3 nucleotides are TGCGCCAGCAGCCCTTATGGCGGGGGGGCCGTAGATACGCAGTATTTT.

Notes on this clone: At one boundary the junction diverges from the germline segment, which might be a read error. The genes are TRBV7-9 and TRBJ2-6, with a weak D call TRBD2 (6 bases). The CDR3 has 15 amino acids. The germline V gene has CDR1 SEHNR and CDR2 FQNEAQ (reference sequence). CDR3 DNA sequence: TGTACCAGCAGCTTCCCCGGGAGAGGGGCCAACGTCCTGACTTTC. Translation: CTSSFPGRGANVLTF.

The V and J genes are TRBV6-6 and TRBJ1-1, with TRBD1 as a possible D gene (5 bases). This CDR3 comprises 12 residues. Germline loops: CDR1 MNHNY, CDR2 SVGAGI (reference sequence). Trimming removed 10 bases from V and 7 bases from J, with 16 bases in between. CDR3: CAINGGALEAFF. CDR3 sequence (DNA): TGTGCCATTAATGGCGGGGCACTTGAAGCTTTCTTT.

The chain employs TRBV19 and TRBJ1-5; 7 bases line up with TRBD1. The CDR3 has 15 residues. V dropped 5 bases and J dropped 2; count of bases not matched to a gene: 6. Germline loops: CDR1 LNHDA, CDR2 SQIVND (reference sequence). CDR3 DNA sequence: TGTGCCAGTAGTGGGATAGGACAGGGCAATCAGCCCCAGCATTTT. This translates into CASSGIGQGNQPQHF.